This T cell receptor (beta chain) was observed in a study of T cells in Graves' hyperthyroidism and ophthalmopathy (dated by TCRdb to between 2018 and 2021). Concerning the study at large: Peripheral blood samples were taken at initial diagnosis, before any treatment was given. For training and testing, the 100 patients in the discovery cohort were randomly divided in a 7:3 ratio. In several Graves' hyperthyroidism patients, the study also compared T-cell repertoires from thyroid tissue with T-cell repertoires from blood. An independent validation cohort of under 20 hyperthyroidism patients and 17 patients who later progressed to ophthalmopathy tested prospective prediction of ophthalmopathy. After sampling, hyperthyroidism patients received methimazole starting at 30 mg daily, and ophthalmopathy patients received high-dose intravenous methylprednisolone. A discovery cohort of approximately 100 patients, about 40 with Graves' ophthalmopathy and roughly 59 with stable Graves' hyperthyroidism, was used to find distinguishing TCR V-J signatures. According to the paper, TCR Vbeta CDR3 sequencing was carried out on 135 peripheral blood samples, which came from fewer than 50 ophthalmopathy, around 74 hyperthyroidism and about 17 progressor patients.

The paper's findings and limits, for the study overall: A model built on a 13 V-J signature distinguished ophthalmopathy from stable hyperthyroidism, reaching around 90% sensitivity and 81.08% specificity in cross-validation and 80%/75% in testing. Sample size was not statistically predetermined, and investigators were not blinded to group allocation. In validation, the model predicted progression to ophthalmopathy a median of about 6.8 months before onset, with approximately 68% sensitivity and just under 75% specificity. Most expanded thyroid clonotypes (frequency above 0.001) were also detected in blood, suggesting blood repertoires may reflect thyroid immune responses.

The TCR beta CDR3 regions were amplified from the RNA transcripts. The TCR CDR3 was subjected to a first round of RT-PCR using the HTBI primer set and the Qiagen OneStep RT-PCR kit. Libraries were constructed in a second round of multiplex PCR, after which size selection and purification were performed. Paired-end sequencing of the libraries was performed with 100 bp reads on an Illumina HiSeq2000. As for how the authors treated the data: SOAPnuke was used to process the raw data, with reads discarded if the reads contained adapters or uncalled bases, had a mean Phred below 15, or lacked an exact constant-primer or identifier match. COPE v1.2.5 was used to merge the high-quality paired reads, and each unique nucleotide sequence was defined as a clonotype. MiTCR v1.1 was used to align the clonotypes against IMGT TRBV, TRBD and TRBJ reference segments. Only V-J combinations with frequency above 0.0001, covering 99% to 99.2% of repertoires, were analysed. The TCS score was defined as F50 (clonal expansion) divided by E x V (chaos), with BLOSUM62-based TCRdist calculated between CDR3 peptides within each V-J. Welch's t-statistics and random forest reduced around 520 V-J features to 13, which were used in a naive Bayes classifier (R e1071). In TCRdb, the public reads were trimmed at Q25 with fastp and aligned with MiXCR, with productive beta chains retained. Each CDR3 protein appears once, grouped with its most common genes and DNA. The V and J calls and clone size are TCRdb's, not the authors'. In all, the sample holds a few hundred thousand distinct CDR3 sequences, and 22% of those were seen once. Under 55% of the sample goes to the ten largest clones.

In the ophthalmopathy patients, disease was moderately to severely active, with a Clinical Activity Score of 3 or more, a NOSPECS grade of 4 or more, and a duration of less than 3 months. The study excluded patients with uncontrolled infections, other autoimmune diseases, pregnancy or lactation. Clinical symptoms, serum thyroxine and TRAb, thyroid ultrasound, and orbital computed tomography formed the basis for the diagnoses. PBMCs were isolated from more than 8 ml of fresh peripheral blood by Ficoll-Paque density gradient centrifugation. Trizol reagent was used to extract total RNA, and RNA quality was then checked on an Agilent 2100 Bioanalyzer. Comment on this clonotype: What antigen it recognizes has not been identified. Base qualities are not provided; no much larger clone lies one nucleotide away.

This receptor was obtained from a woman between 65 and 79 years old with Graves' ophthalmopathy. Sequencing used blood.

The sequenced DNA: TGCGCCAGCAGCTTGGCTAGCGGGAACCCGCAACAAGAGACCCAGTACTTC. It is translated as CASSLASGNPQQETQYF. The chain uses TRBV5-1 and TRBJ2-5, and 9 bases in between align with TRBD2. The CDR3, cysteine through phenylalanine, is 17 amino acids long. Just CDR3 DNA is preserved here, 51 bases in frame from base 1. The germline V gene provides CDR1 SGHRS and CDR2 YFSETQ. Trimming accounts for 0 bases at V and 2 bases at J, while the number of junction bases matched to no gene is 8.